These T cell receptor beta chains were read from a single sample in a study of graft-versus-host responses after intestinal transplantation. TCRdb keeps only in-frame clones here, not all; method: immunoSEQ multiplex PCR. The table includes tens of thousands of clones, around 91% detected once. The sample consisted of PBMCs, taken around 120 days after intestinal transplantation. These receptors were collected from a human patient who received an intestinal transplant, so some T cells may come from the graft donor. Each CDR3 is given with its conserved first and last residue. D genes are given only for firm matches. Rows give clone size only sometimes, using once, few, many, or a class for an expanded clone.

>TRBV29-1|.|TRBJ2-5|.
TGCAGCTCAAAGAGGGACCTTAAAGAGACCCAGTACTTC
CSSKRDLKETQYF
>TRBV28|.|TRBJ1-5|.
TGTGCCAGCAGTTTATCCGGATATCAGCCCCAGCATTTT
CASSLSGYQPQHF
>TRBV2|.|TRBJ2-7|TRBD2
TGTGCCAGCATGAGCCAGCGGGGGGATGAGCAGTACTTC
CASMSQRGDEQYF
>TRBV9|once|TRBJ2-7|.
TGTGCCAGCAGCGCCGGGACTGGGCCTTTCGAGCAGTACTTC
CASSAGTGPFEQYF
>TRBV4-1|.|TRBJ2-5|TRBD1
TGCGCCAGCAGCGGCAGGGGGCGACTGGGAGAGACCCAGTACTTC
CASSGRGRLGETQYF
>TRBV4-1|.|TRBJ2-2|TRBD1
TGCGCCAGCAGCCAGGGACAGGGGTTCGCCGGGGAGCTGTTTTTT
CASSQGQGFAGELFF
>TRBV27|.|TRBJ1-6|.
TGTGCCAGCAGTTCGCCTTATTCACCCCTCCACTTT
CASSSPYSPLHF
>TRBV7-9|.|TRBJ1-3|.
TGTGCCAGCAGCCCTATTATGCTGGGGGAGCGCTCTGGAAACACCATATATTTT
CASSPIMLGERSGNTIYF
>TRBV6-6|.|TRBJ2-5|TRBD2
TGTGCCAGCAGAGACTATAGCGGGGGGGCCCGAGAGACCCAGTACTTC
CASRDYSGGARETQYF
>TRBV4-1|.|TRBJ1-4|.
TGCGCCAGCAGCCTTGGAAGAGGTATTATTGGAAAACTGTTTTTT
CASSLGRGIIGKLFF
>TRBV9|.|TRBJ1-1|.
TGTGCCAGCAGCGTAGGACAGTTGAACACTGAAGCTTTCTTT
CASSVGQLNTEAFF
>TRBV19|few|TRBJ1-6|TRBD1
TGTGCCAGTAGGGGGACAGGAGAATATAATTCACCCCTCCACTTT
CASRGTGEYNSPLHF
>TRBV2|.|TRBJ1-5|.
TGTGCCAGCAGTGAGGAACCTGCTAGCAATCAGCCCCAGCATTTT
CASSEEPASNQPQHF
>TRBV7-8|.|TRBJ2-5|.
TGTGCCAGCAGCTTAGCCCGGGACCCCAAACGGCGAGAGACCCAGTACTTC
CASSLARDPKRRETQYF
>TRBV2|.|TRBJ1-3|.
TGTGCCAGCACCCAGCCCGGGCAGTCGGCTGGAAACACCATATATTTT
CASTQPGQSAGNTIYF
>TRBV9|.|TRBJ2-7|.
TGTGCCAGCAGCGTAGCGCCAGGGAGGAACGAGCAGTACTTC
CASSVAPGRNEQYF